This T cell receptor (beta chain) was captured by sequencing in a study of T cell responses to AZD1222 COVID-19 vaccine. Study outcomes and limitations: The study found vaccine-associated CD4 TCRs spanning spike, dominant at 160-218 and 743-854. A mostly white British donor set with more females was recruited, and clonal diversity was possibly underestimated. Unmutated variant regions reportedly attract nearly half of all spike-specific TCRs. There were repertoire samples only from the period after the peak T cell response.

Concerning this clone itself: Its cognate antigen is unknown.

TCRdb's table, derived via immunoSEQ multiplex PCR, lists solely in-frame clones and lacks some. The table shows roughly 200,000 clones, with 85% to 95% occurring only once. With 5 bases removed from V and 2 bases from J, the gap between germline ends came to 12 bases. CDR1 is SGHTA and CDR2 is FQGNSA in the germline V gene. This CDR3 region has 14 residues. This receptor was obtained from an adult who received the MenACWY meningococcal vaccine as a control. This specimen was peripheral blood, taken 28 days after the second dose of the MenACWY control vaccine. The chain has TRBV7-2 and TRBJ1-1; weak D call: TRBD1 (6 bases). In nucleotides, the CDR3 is TGTGCCAGCAGCGTGGGACATCATAACACTGAAGCTTTCTTT. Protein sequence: CASSVGHHNTEAFF. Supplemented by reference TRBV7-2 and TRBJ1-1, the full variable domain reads GAGVSQSPSNKVTEKGKDVELRCDPISGHTALYWYRQSLGQGLEFLIYFQGNSAPDKSGLPSDRFSAERTGGSVSTLTIQRTQQEDSAVYLCASSVGHHNTEAFFGQGTRLTVV.